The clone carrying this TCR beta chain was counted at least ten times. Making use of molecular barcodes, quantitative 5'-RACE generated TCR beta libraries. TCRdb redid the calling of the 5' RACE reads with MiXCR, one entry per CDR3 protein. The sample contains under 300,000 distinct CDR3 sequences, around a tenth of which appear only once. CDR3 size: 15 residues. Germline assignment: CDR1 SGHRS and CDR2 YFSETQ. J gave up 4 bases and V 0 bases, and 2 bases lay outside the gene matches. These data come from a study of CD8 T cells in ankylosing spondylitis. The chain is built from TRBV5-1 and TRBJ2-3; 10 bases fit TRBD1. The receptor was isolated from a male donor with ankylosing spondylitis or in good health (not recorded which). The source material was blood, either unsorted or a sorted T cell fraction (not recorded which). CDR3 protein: CASSLGQGAPDTQYF. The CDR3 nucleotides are TGCGCCAGCAGCTTGGGACAGGGGGCCCCAGATACGCAGTATTTT.